This TCR beta chain was identified during a study of T-cell memory formation after mild COVID-19. Study-wide findings and caveats: Those CD4+ clones that contracted were mainly in CM and EM (CD8+ ones in EMRA). Second-wave clones reaching peak frequency on day 37 lacked confirmed SARS-CoV-2 specificity. CD4/CD8 balance held among clones contracting day 15 to 85, and later expanders leaned CD4+.

In germline, CDR1 is LGHNT, CDR2 FRNRAP. Trimming cost V 9 bases and J 2 bases, with 14 bases left between them. This CDR3 is built from 13 residues. Worth noting for this clonotype: Its antigen remains unidentified.

cDNA libraries for TCR alpha and TCR beta, carrying sample barcodes and UMIs, came from 5'RACE with constant-segment primers. TCRdb independently ran MiXCR on the 5' RACE reads; one entry per CDR3 protein. The data hold around 90,000 distinct CDR3 sequences, with about 12% observed a single time. The receptor comes from an adult woman who had mild COVID-19 (a few samples of this study predate the infection). Cell type and time point are not known. Sequencing was done on a sample of PBMCs or a T cell subset sorted from them (not recorded which). The rearrangement links TRBV12-5 to TRBJ2-7, with D unclear. The CDR3 is CASAFYGTYEQYF. The CDR3 coding sequence is TGTGCTAGCGCCTTTTACGGAACCTACGAGCAGTACTTC.